The source of this T cell receptor (beta chain) is a study of T cell responses to AZD1222 COVID-19 vaccine. Libraries were prepared by immunoSEQ multiplex PCR; TCRdb keeps only in-frame clonotypes and omits some of them. The sample consists of tens of thousands of clones, approximately 90% of them appearing once. Only one count was recorded for this clone. The antigen remains unidentified. Study-wide findings and caveats: It should be noted that donors were predominantly white British and more often female, and clonal diversity was possibly underestimated. Targeting of unmutated variant regions was reportedly seen in nearly half of spike-specific TCRs.

This receptor was obtained from an adult who received the AZD1222 COVID-19 vaccine. The source material was peripheral blood, sampled 28 days after the second AZD1222 dose.

CDR3 sequence reads: CASTPGSSGANVLTF. CDR3 DNA: TGTGCCAGCACCCCAGGGTCCTCTGGGGCCAACGTCCTGACTTTC. The chain joins TRBV5-4 to TRBJ2-6, with TRBD1 as a possible D gene (5 bases). The germline V gene has CDR1 SGHNT and CDR2 YYREEE (reference sequence). This CDR3 contains 15 residues. The V gene lost 6 bases and the J gene lost 0 bases, with 10 bases spanning the gap.